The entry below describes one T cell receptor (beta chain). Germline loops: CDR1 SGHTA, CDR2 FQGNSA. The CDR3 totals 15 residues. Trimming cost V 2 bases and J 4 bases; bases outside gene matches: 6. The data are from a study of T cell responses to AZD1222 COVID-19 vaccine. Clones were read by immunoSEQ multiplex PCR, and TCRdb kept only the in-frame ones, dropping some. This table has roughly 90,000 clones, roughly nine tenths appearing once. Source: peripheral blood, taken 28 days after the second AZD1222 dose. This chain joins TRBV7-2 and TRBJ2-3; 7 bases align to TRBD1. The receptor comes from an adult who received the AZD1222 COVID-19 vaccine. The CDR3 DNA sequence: TGTGCCAGCAGCTTACCCACAGGGGTTGCAGATACGCAGTATTTT. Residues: CASSLPTGVADTQYF.